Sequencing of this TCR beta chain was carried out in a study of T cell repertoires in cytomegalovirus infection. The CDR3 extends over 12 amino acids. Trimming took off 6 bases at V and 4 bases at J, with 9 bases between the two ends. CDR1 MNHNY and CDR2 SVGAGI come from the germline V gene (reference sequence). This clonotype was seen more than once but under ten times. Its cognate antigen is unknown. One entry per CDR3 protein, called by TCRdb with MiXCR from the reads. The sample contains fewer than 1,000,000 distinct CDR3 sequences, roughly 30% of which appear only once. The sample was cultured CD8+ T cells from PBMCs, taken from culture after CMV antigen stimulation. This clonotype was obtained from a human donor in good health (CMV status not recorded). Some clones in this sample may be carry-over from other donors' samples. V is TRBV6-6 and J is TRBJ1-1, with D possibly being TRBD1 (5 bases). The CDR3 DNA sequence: TGTGCCAGCAGGACAGTGATCACTGAAGCTTTCTTT. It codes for CASRTVITEAFF.